This T cell receptor beta chain was profiled in a study of molecular identifiers for immune sequencing clone quantification. Many counts were recorded for this clonotype. Naive CD8 T cells, phenotype CD8+CD4-CCR7+CD45RA+, were sorted. In preparing bulk TCR libraries, previously described methods and listed TCR primers were used. TCRdb re-called the PCR reads with MiXCR, one entry per CDR3 protein. Seen here are hundreds of thousands of distinct CDR3 sequences, about 25% observed once, and the top ten hold about 0.84%. Input material: naive CD8+ T cells from blood, with Jurkat cell RNA spiked in. Stated subset: FACS-sorted CD8+CD4-CCR7+CD45RA+ naive T cells. The clonotype comes from a human donor in good health. Some libraries in this study had Jurkat cell RNA spiked in.

This CDR3 reads CASSQVVSSGDTQYF. The CDR3, as DNA: TGTGCCAGCAGCCAAGTAGTATCGAGCGGGGATACGCAGTATTTT. The genes are TRBV14 and TRBJ2-3; D may be TRBD2 (6 bases). This CDR3 has 15 residues. Trimming removed 1 base at V and 6 bases at J, with 14 bases between. In germline, CDR1 is SGHDN, CDR2 FVKESK.